These T cell receptor beta chains were read from a single sample in a study of response to subunit inactivated influenza vaccine. TCRdb processed the RT-PCR reads anew with MiXCR; each CDR3 protein has one entry. The sample holds some 520,000 distinct CDR3 sequences; approximately 16% are singletons and the top ten take 3%. The specimen was CD4+ T cells sorted from PBMCs, collected less than 30 months after vaccination. The receptors derive from a man aged 45 to 75 who received an inactivated influenza vaccine. Each CDR3 is given with its conserved first and last residue. Fields, in order: D gene, V gene, clone size, J gene, CDR3 DNA, CDR3 protein. A D gene is named only where the DNA matches it firmly. The size field is filled for only some rows; it gives once, few, many or a size class.

>-|TRBV20-1|many|TRBJ1-4
TGCAGTGCGCCATCGACCCGGTCAACTAATGAAAAACTGTTTTTT
CSAPSTRSTNEKLFF
>-|TRBV6-5|-|TRBJ1-5
TGTGCCAGCAGTTACTCGAGTAGGGGGGCTCAAAATCAGCCCCAGCATTTT
CASSYSSRGAQNQPQHF
>TRBD2|TRBV7-2|few|TRBJ2-3
TGTGCCAGCAGGGGAGGGTCAGATACGCAGTATTTT
CASRGGSDTQYF
>TRBD2|TRBV24-1|-|TRBJ2-5
TGTGCCACCAGTCTCCCCAGCGGGAGTACAGAGACCCAGTACTTC
CATSLPSGSTETQYF
>-|TRBV20-1|-|TRBJ2-3
TGCAGTGCCCTGCCTCCGGGCCCCACGGGGGATACGCAGTATTTT
CSALPPGPTGDTQYF
>TRBD2|TRBV7-2|few|TRBJ2-7
TGTGCCAGCAGCATTATAGCGGGAGGAGACTACGAGCAGTACTTC
CASSIIAGGDYEQYF
>-|TRBV27|-|TRBJ2-7
TGTGCCAGCAGTTTAGAGGGGGTCAAAACCTACGAGCAGTACTTC
CASSLEGVKTYEQYF
>-|TRBV12-3/TRBV12-4|few|TRBJ1-5
TGTGCCAGCAGTTTTTCCGGGTCGGGGGCACAGCCCCAGCATTTT
CASSFSGSGAQPQHF
>-|TRBV4-2|few|TRBJ1-5
TGTGCCAGCAGCGAATCGGCCCTTCAGCCCCAGCATTTT
CASSESALQPQHF
>-|TRBV6-1|-|TRBJ1-1
TGTGCCACCACGGGGGGGGTAGGGAACACTGAAGCTTTCTTT
CATTGGVGNTEAFF
>TRBD1|TRBV28|-|TRBJ2-3
TGTGCCACCTGGACAGGCCAGACAGATACGCAGTATTTT
CATWTGQTDTQYF
>TRBD2|TRBV3-1|few|TRBJ2-2
TGTGCCAGCAGCCAAAGGGAGGGTCGGGAGCTGTTTTTT
CASSQREGRELFF
>TRBD1|TRBV4-2|-|TRBJ1-3
TGTGCCAGCAGCCCCGGGACAGCCACAGGAAACACCATATATTTT
CASSPGTATGNTIYF
>-|TRBV29-1|few|TRBJ1-2
TGCAGCGCGCCGGCGTCAGGGAGTAACTATGGCTACACCTTC
CSAPASGSNYGYTF
>TRBD2|TRBV11-2|few|TRBJ2-2
TGTGCCAGCAGCTTAGGTCGGGGGGGGCTCACCGGGGAGCTGTTTTTT
CASSLGRGGLTGELFF
>TRBD1|TRBV29-1|-|TRBJ2-3
TGCAGCGCCCGATGGACAGGGGGTAGAGATACGCAGTATTTT
CSARWTGGRDTQYF
>-|TRBV4-3|few|TRBJ2-3
TGCGCCAGCAGCCAAGGAGTAGCCCTGGTCACAGATACGCAGTATTTT
CASSQGVALVTDTQYF
>TRBD2|TRBV20-1|few|TRBJ2-1
TGCAGTGCCCGGGGAGGGGCTACCTACAATGAGCAGTTCTTC
CSARGGATYNEQFF
>TRBD1|TRBV5-1|-|TRBJ2-2
TGCGCCAGCAGCCCGGGACAGGTGAACACCGGGGAGCTGTTTTTT
CASSPGQVNTGELFF
>-|TRBV28|many|TRBJ1-6
TGTGCCAGCACCCCCCCCGCGAATTCACCCCTCCACTTT
CASTPPANSPLHF
>TRBD2|TRBV6-1|few|TRBJ2-1
TGTGCCAGCAGGGCAGGACTAGCGGGTTTTTCCTACAATGAGCAGTTCTTC
CASRAGLAGFSYNEQFF
>-|TRBV20-1|-|TRBJ2-5
TGCAGTGCCGACGACACCCTAGGGGAGACCCAGTACTTC
CSADDTLGETQYF
>-|TRBV20-1|few|TRBJ2-2
TGCAGTGCTAGGGACCTAGCGAGGGCCGGGGAGCTGTTTTTT
CSARDLARAGELFF
>TRBD1|TRBV29-1|-|TRBJ2-3
TGCAGCGTTGATAGGGTCCCCGGGACAGGGCTCACAGATACGCAGTATTTT
CSVDRVPGTGLTDTQYF
>TRBD2|TRBV9|many|TRBJ2-1
TGTGCCAGTACTAAGCGGGGGGGCTCCGTACCCGGTGAGCAGTTCTTC
CASTKRGGSVPGEQFF
>-|TRBV6-5|few|TRBJ1-1
TGTGCCAGCAGTTACTCGAGTGCTTGGGGGCTGAACACTGAAGCTTTCTTT
CASSYSSAWGLNTEAFF
>-|TRBV12-3/TRBV12-4|few|TRBJ2-1
TGTGCCAGCAGTTTAGGCAGGGAGTACAATGAGCAGTTCTTC
CASSLGREYNEQFF
>-|TRBV2|few|TRBJ2-1
TGTGCCACCCGAGATGAGCAGTTCTTC
CATRDEQFF
>-|TRBV7-3|-|TRBJ2-6
TGTGCCAGCAGCCCCCCGGACAGCCTTTCTGGGGCCAACGTCCTGACTTTC
CASSPPDSLSGANVLTF
>-|TRBV6-1|-|TRBJ2-7
TGTGCCAGCAGTGAAGGGTTCAGCAGTTTCTACGAGCAGTACTTC
CASSEGFSSFYEQYF
>-|TRBV12-3/TRBV12-4|-|TRBJ2-1
TGTGCCAGCAAGGGCGGTGAGCAGTTCTTC
CASKGGEQFF
>TRBD2|TRBV6-2/TRBV6-3|-|TRBJ2-7
TGTGCCAGCAGACCGGGAGGGAACACTAGGGAGCAGTACTTC
CASRPGGNTREQYF
>TRBD2|TRBV5-1|few|TRBJ2-5
TGCGCCAGCAGCTTGTCACTAGCGGGAGGAGGGGAGACCCAGTACTTC
CASSLSLAGGGETQYF
>TRBD1|TRBV20-1|many|TRBJ1-1
TGCAGTGCTAGGGACAGGGGGCTGGGCACTGAAGCTTTCTTT
CSARDRGLGTEAFF
>-|TRBV9|-|TRBJ2-2
TGTGCCAGCAGCCCGGGGACGACGGACCTGCGGGAGCTGTTTTTT
CASSPGTTDLRELFF
>-|TRBV25-1|few|TRBJ1-6
TGTGCCAGCAGTGAAGAATTGCAGGGCCCTTCACCCCTCCACTTT
CASSEELQGPSPLHF
>-|TRBV12-5|-|TRBJ2-1
TGTGCTAGTGGTTTGGCCGTAATGAGGGCAAGCTCCTACAATGAGCAGTTCTTC
CASGLAVMRASSYNEQFF
>-|TRBV7-6|-|TRBJ2-7
TGTGCCAGCAGCCCTGGGGCAGCGCAACCCTACGAGCAGTACTTC
CASSPGAAQPYEQYF
>-|TRBV16|-|TRBJ1-1
TGTGCCAGCAGCCAAGCGGAGGGGCGGCGTGACACTGAAGCTTTCTTT
CASSQAEGRRDTEAFF
>TRBD2|TRBV9|-|TRBJ2-1
TGTGCCAGCAGTTTCGGGACTAGCGGGAGTGGTGAGCAGTTCTTC
CASSFGTSGSGEQFF
>-|TRBV20-1|few|TRBJ1-2
TGCAGTGCTAGTCGGCAACCGGCCGAGGCTAACTATGGCTACACCTTC
CSASRQPAEANYGYTF